This T cell receptor beta chain was sequenced for a study of blood T cell repertoires in COVID-19. TCRdb keeps only in-frame clones here, not all; method: immunoSEQ multiplex PCR. The sample contains over 150,000 clones, more than 75% of which appear only once. The CDR3 sequence is 17 residues long. Trimming took off 6 bases at V and 4 bases at J, with 25 bases between the two ends. Looked up from germline, CDR1 is SGDLS and CDR2 is YYNGEE. The rearrangement links TRBV9 to TRBJ1-1; weak D call: TRBD1 (6 bases). The sequencing sample was made of peripheral blood. This receptor was obtained from a man aged 45-65 years who had recovered from COVID-19. CDR3 DNA sequence: TGTGCCAGCACCTCAGCCCCCGGGGGGCCGGTAGGCACTGAAGCTTTCTTT. Residues: CASTSAPGGPVGTEAFF.